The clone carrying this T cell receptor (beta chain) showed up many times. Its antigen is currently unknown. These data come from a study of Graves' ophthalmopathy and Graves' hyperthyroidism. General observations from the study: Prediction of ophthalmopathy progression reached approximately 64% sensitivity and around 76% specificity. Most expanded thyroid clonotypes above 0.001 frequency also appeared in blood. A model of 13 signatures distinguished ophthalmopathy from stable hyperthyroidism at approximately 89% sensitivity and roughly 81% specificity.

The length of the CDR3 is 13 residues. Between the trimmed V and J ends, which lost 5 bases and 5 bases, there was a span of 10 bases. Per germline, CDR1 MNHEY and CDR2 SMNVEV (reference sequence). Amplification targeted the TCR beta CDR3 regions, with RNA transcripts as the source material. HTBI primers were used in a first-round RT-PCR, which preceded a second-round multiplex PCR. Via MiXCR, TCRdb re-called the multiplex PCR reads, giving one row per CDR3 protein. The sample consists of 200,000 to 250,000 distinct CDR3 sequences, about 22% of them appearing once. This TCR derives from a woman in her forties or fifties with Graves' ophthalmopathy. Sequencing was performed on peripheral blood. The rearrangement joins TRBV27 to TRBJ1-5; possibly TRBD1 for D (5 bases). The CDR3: CASSHGGYQPQHF. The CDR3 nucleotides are TGTGCCAGCAGTCATGGGGGATATCAGCCCCAGCATTTT.